The 13 T cell receptor beta chains listed next were all sequenced from one sample in a study of blood T cell repertoires in COVID-19. The table came from immunoSEQ multiplex PCR; TCRdb's copy has only in-frame clones and leaves some out. This sample yields fewer than 200,000 clones, of which about 90% are seen a single time; about 4.8% belongs to the top ten. Source material: peripheral blood. These TCRs come from a man aged 30 to 45 with COVID-19, enrolled during active disease.

This chain connects TRBV6-1 to TRBJ1-5; D may be TRBD1 (5 bases). Trimming shortened V by 1 base and J by 1 base, and 11 bases separated the two germline ends. The CDR3 spans 16 residues. The V gene's germline CDR1 is MNHNS and CDR2 SASEGT. CDR3 in amino acids: CASSEDQGYSNQPQHF. CDR3 DNA sequence: TGTGCCAGCAGTGAAGATCAGGGTTACAGCAATCAGCCCCAGCATTTT.

This clone was seen more than once but under ten times. The V call is TRBV5-1, the J call TRBJ2-3, with a weak D call TRBD2 (6 bases). The germline V gene encodes CDR1 SGHRS and CDR2 YFSETQ. The CDR3 spans 14 residues. Deletions cut 6 bases from V and 1 base from J, with 12 bases between. The CDR3 protein is CASTLGGGTDTQYF. The CDR3 nucleotides are TGCGCCAGCACTCTGGGCGGGGGCACAGATACGCAGTATTTT.

This rearrangement joins TRBV27 to TRBJ1-6; D gene unclear. Germline loops: CDR1 MNHEY, CDR2 SMNVEV (reference sequence). This CDR3 has 15 residues. V was cut by 2 bases and J by 5 bases, with 10 bases left in between. CDR3 in amino acids: CASSLRTANNSPLHF. Written as DNA, the CDR3 is TGTGCCAGCAGTTTACGCACAGCTAATAATTCACCCCTCCACTTT.

This chain links TRBV5-4 with TRBJ1-4; D may be TRBD1 (5 bases). The CDR3 runs to 13 residues. Trimming left V 6 bases short and J 8 bases short, with 14 bases between. Germline CDR1 and CDR2: SGHNT and YYREEE (reference sequence). The CDR3 region is CASTTPGGEKLFF. The DNA of the CDR3 is TGTGCCAGCACCACGCCTGGGGGGGAAAAACTGTTTTTT. The variable domain in full, with the rest retrieved from reference TRBV5-4 and TRBJ1-4, is ETGVTQSPTHLIKTRGQQVTLRCSSQSGHNTVSWYQQALGQGPQFIFQYYREEENGRGNFPPRFSGLQFPNYSSELNVNALELDDSALYLCASTTPGGEKLFFGSGTQLSVL.

The chain links TRBV6-2 or TRBV6-3 to TRBJ2-5; D gene ambiguous. Germline V lookup: CDR1 MNHEY, CDR2 SVGEGT. This CDR3 has 14 residues. V was shortened by 1 base and J by 1 base, with 7 bases between the two germline ends. Written as DNA, the CDR3 is TGTGCCAGCAGTTACTTTGGCAGCCAAGAGACCCAGTACTTC. Protein product: CASSYFGSQETQYF.

This clone was observed a handful of times. The V call is TRBV4-1, the J call TRBJ2-1, with TRBD2 identical over 8 bases. From germline, CDR1 is MGHRA and CDR2 YSYEKL. The CDR3 spans 16 residues. The trim removed 2 bases at V and 3 bases at J, leaving 6 bases unmatched. The CDR3 bases are TGCGCCAGCAGCCAAATCCGACTAGCGTACTACAATGAGCAGTTCTTC. Translating it yields CASSQIRLAYYNEQFF.

The chain couples TRBV4-2 to TRBJ1-1, with D possibly being TRBD1 (6 bases). The V end lost 0 bases, the J end lost 0 bases, and 17 bases lay between the germline ends. This CDR3 has 18 amino acids. Germline lookup yields CDR1 LGHNA and CDR2 YNFKEQ. The CDR3 bases are TGTGCCAGCAGCCAAGATTTCCCACCAGGGGATATGAACACTGAAGCTTTCTTT. This encodes CASSQDFPPGDMNTEAFF.

The V call is TRBV10-3, the J call TRBJ2-2; the D is unclear. Germline CDR1 and CDR2: ENHRY and SYGVKD. V was cut by 7 bases and J by 0 bases, with 12 bases left in between. CDR3 length: 15 residues. The DNA of the CDR3 is TGTGCCATCACCGAGTTGTCTCCGAACACCGGGGAGCTGTTTTTT. Amino acids: CAITELSPNTGELFF.

This clone was observed once. The V gene is TRBV29-1, the J gene TRBJ2-7; TRBD1 matches 8 bases. Trimming cost V 7 bases and J 6 bases; bases outside gene matches: 5. CDR3 length equals 11 residues. Looked up from germline, CDR1 is SQVTM and CDR2 is ANQGSEA. The CDR3 is CSAAGGGEQYF. The CDR3 DNA reads as TGCAGCGCTGCAGGGGGCGGCGAGCAGTACTTC.

V is TRBV19 and J is TRBJ1-5; tentatively, D is TRBD1 (5 bases). Trimming removed 2 bases from V and 7 bases from J, with 12 bases in between. The germline V gene encodes CDR1 LNHDA and CDR2 SQIVND (reference sequence). The CDR3 loop spans 14 amino acids. CDR3 in amino acids: CASSINQGVQPQHF. In nucleotides, the CDR3 is TGTGCCAGTAGTATAAACCAGGGCGTCCAGCCCCAGCATTTT.

The chain links TRBV5-1 to TRBJ2-1, with D unclear. The V end lost 7 bases, the J end lost 9 bases, and 11 bases lay between the germline ends. Germline values: CDR1 SGHRS, CDR2 YFSETQ. The CDR3 is 11 amino acids. CDR3 in DNA: TGCGCCAGCGGAACAGTGGGTGAGCAGTTCTTC. This translates into CASGTVGEQFF.

This clone is a singleton in its sample. The chain is built from TRBV7-3 and TRBJ2-1, with 8 bases fitting TRBD1. This CDR3 spans 16 amino acids. The germline V gene has CDR1 SGHTA and CDR2 FQGTGA. The V gene end was trimmed by 5 bases and the J gene end by 5 bases; junction bases not matched to a gene: 11. The CDR3 reads CASSRQGADLNNEQFF. CDR3 DNA: TGTGCCAGCAGCAGGCAGGGGGCTGACCTCAACAATGAGCAGTTCTTC.

The chain combines TRBV4-1 with TRBJ1-3; D gene uncertain. The CDR3 contains 15 residues. CDR1 is MGHRA, CDR2 YSYEKL, per germline. The V end was cut by 0 bases, the J end by 0 bases, with 6 bases between. CDR3 amino acids: CASSQDTGSGNTIYF. In DNA form, the CDR3 reads TGCGCCAGCAGCCAAGATACGGGCTCTGGAAACACCATATATTTT.